A single sample gave rise to the 32 T cell receptor beta chains below, sequenced in a study of regulatory T cells in long-lasting Graves disease. The time point: newly diagnosed GD, antithyroid drugs for less than 3 months. Following extraction of RNA from PBMCs, that RNA was used to make the TCR library. According to the study, TCR beta libraries were built with iRepertoire HTBI primers and CDR3-region Arm-PCR. TCRdb fed the multiplex PCR reads into MiXCR, producing one record per CDR3 protein. The top ten hold less than 40% of the sample, which has approximately 310,000 distinct CDR3 sequences, 15% to 20% seen once. Specimen: peripheral blood mononuclear cells (PBMCs), collected at new diagnosis, from a patient treated with antithyroid drugs. The receptor set was obtained from a female donor with Graves disease.

This clonotype was detected ten times or more. V and J are TRBV9 and TRBJ2-1; 10 nucleotides match TRBD2. Germline loops: CDR1 SGDLS, CDR2 YYNGEE. Trimming took 2 bases from V and 6 from J; bases not matched to a gene: 5. The CDR3 runs 15 residues. The DNA of the CDR3 is TGTGCCAGCAGCGTGCGGGCTAGCGGGAGCAATGAGCAGTTCTTC. Protein product: CASSVRASGSNEQFF.

The sample holds many counts of this clonotype. The genes are TRBV28 and TRBJ2-7, with 7 bases matching TRBD2. Germline CDR1 is MDHEN and CDR2 is SYDVKM. J was trimmed by 5 bases and V by 3 bases; bases with no gene match: 16. This CDR3 is 17 amino acids long. The CDR3: CASSFPQRDLKEDEQYF. The CDR3 DNA sequence: TGTGCCAGCAGTTTCCCCCAGCGGGACCTAAAGGAGGACGAGCAGTACTTC.

There are many counts of this clonotype. The chain carries TRBV30 and TRBJ1-1; D unresolved. V was trimmed by 3 bases and J by 1 base, leaving 6 bases between them. The CDR3 runs 12 residues. The germline CDR1 and CDR2 sequences are GTSNPN and SVGIG (reference sequence). CDR3 loop: CAWSAQNTEAFF. CDR3 DNA: TGTGCCTGGAGCGCTCAGAACACTGAAGCTTTCTTT.

This clonotype was recorded a few times. V is TRBV6-5 and J is TRBJ1-1, with D hard to call. Germline CDR1 MNHEY, CDR2 SVGAGI. V was cut by 0 bases and J by 4 bases, with 9 bases left in between. The CDR3 consists of 14 residues. Here the CDR3 reads CASSYSGSLTEAFF. The CDR3 nucleotides read TGTGCCAGCAGTTACTCTGGCAGCCTCACTGAAGCTTTCTTT.

The rearrangement links TRBV29-1 to TRBJ2-7; the D gene could be TRBD1 or TRBD2 (5 bases each). The length of the CDR3 is 13 residues. The germline gives CDR1 SQVTM, CDR2 ANQGSEA. V lost 4 bases and J 4 bases, leaving 14 bases between the germline ends. The CDR3 loop reads CSVAGEGLYEQYF. DNA of the CDR3: TGCAGCGTTGCCGGAGAGGGGTTATACGAGCAGTACTTC.

Notes on this clonotype: This may be a read error, as it is one base from a much larger clone. The J gene is TRBJ2-7, the V gene TRBV7-8, with D possibly matching TRBD2 (6 bases). This CDR3 spans 14 amino acids. The V gene lost 3 bases and the J gene lost 5 bases, with 14 bases spanning the gap. The germline gives CDR1 SGHVS, CDR2 FQNEAQ. The CDR3 reads CASSLSGDAHEQYF. The CDR3 bases are TGTGCCAGCAGCTTGTCGGGGGATGCTCACGAGCAGTACTTC.

The J gene is TRBJ2-5, the V gene TRBV6-2 or TRBV6-3, with TRBD1 matching 9 bases. The CDR3 sequence is 16 residues long. CDR1 is MNHEY, CDR2 SVGEGT, per germline. V dropped 6 bases and J dropped 3; count of bases not matched to a gene: 11. CDR3 sequence reads: CASSTGGLTTKETQYF. The DNA of the CDR3 is TGTGCCAGCAGCACAGGGGGCCTCACTACGAAAGAGACCCAGTACTTC.

The chain employs TRBV30 and TRBJ2-7, with a possible D match to TRBD1 (7 bases). CDR1 and CDR2 from the germline V gene are GTSNPN and SVGIG (reference sequence). This CDR3 spans 14 amino acids. V lost 1 base and J lost 7, with 17 bases in between. This CDR3 is CAWSGRGRTVEQYF. The CDR3 coding sequence is TGTGCCTGGAGTGGGAGGGGGCGTACGGTGGAGCAGTACTTC.

This clonotype has at least ten counts. The chain employs TRBV28 and TRBJ2-3, with a tentative D call TRBD1 (5 bases). V was shortened by 2 bases and J by 3 bases, with 12 bases between the two germline ends. CDR3 size: 15 residues. Germline V gene lookup returns CDR1 MDHEN and CDR2 SYDVKM. As DNA, the CDR3 is TGTGCCAGCAGTTTAGGGGCCATCGGGACAGATACGCAGTATTTT. It is translated as CASSLGAIGTDTQYF.

This clonotype occurred many times. V gene TRBV2 combines with J gene TRBJ2-3, with 9 bases lining up with TRBD1. The CDR3 runs to 14 residues. Trimming removed 9 bases from V and 4 bases from J; junction bases left unmatched: 8. The germline CDR1 and CDR2 sequences are SNHLY and FYNNEI. The CDR3 DNA reads as TGTGCCAGAGGGGACAGGGAGGACGCAGATACGCAGTATTTT. This codes for CARGDREDADTQYF. The full variable domain, completed using reference TRBV2 and TRBJ2-3, is EPEVTQTPSHQVTQMGQEVILRCVPISNHLYFYWYRQILGQKVEFLVSFYNNEISEKSEIFDDQFSVERPDGSNFTLKIRSTKLEDSAMYFCARGDREDADTQYFGPGTRLTVL.

This clonotype occurred many times. V usage is TRBV6-5 and J usage is TRBJ2-2, with TRBD2 as a possible D gene (5 bases). There are 13 residues in the CDR3. CDR1 and CDR2 (germline): MNHEY, SVGAGI. Trimming stripped 2 bases from V and 5 bases from J, with 6 bases between. CDR3: CASSYLATGELFF. CDR3 sequence (DNA): TGTGCCAGCAGTTACCTAGCAACCGGGGAGCTGTTTTTT.

The table lists this clonotype with many counts. The chain couples TRBV12-3 or TRBV12-4 to TRBJ2-7; weak D call: TRBD2 (6 bases). Trimming took off 0 bases at V and 3 bases at J, with 12 bases between the two ends. The CDR3 extends over 15 amino acids. The DNA for the CDR3 is TGTGCCAGCAGTTTAGCGGCGGAGGGCCGCTACGAGCAGTACTTC. Amino acids: CASSLAAEGRYEQYF.

This clonotype has at least ten counts. The chain uses TRBV11-2 and TRBJ2-2; 7 bases are a match to TRBD1. CDR1 and CDR2 from the germline V gene are SGHAT and FQNNGV. Unmatched junction bases numbered 4, after V lost 1 base and J lost 5 bases. CDR3 length equals 15 residues. CDR3 in DNA: TGTGCCAGCAGCTTAGGGATGGACAGGACCGGGGAGCTGTTTTTT. Translation: CASSLGMDRTGELFF.

This clonotype was detected many times. The chain employs TRBV28 and TRBJ2-7; TRBD2 might be the D (6 bases). The V end was cut by 7 bases, the J end by 6 bases, with 10 bases between. The V gene's germline CDR1 is MDHEN and CDR2 SYDVKM. This CDR3 is 11 amino acids long. CDR3 bases: TGTGCCAGCACCATTAGCGGCGAGCAGTACTTC. This encodes CASTISGEQYF.

Remarks on this clonotype: One base away lies a much larger clone, so this may be a sequencing read error. CDR3 coding DNA: TGTGCCAGCTTCCATCCCCGGACTAGCGCTAATGAGCAGTTCTTC. Amino acid sequence: CASFHPRTSANEQFF. The genes are TRBV11-2 and TRBJ2-1; 9 positions agree with TRBD2. V was clipped by 8 bases and J by 7 bases; unmatched bases: 12. Germline V lookup: CDR1 SGHAT, CDR2 FQNNGV. The CDR3 is made up of 15 amino acids.

The sample holds a few counts of this clonotype. The CDR3 nucleotides are TGTGCCAGCAGCCAGGACAGGGTGAGCGAGCAGTACTTC. Translating it yields CASSQDRVSEQYF. The chain joins TRBV5-6 to TRBJ2-7; 8 bases agree with TRBD1. The CDR3 length is 13 residues. The V gene end was trimmed by 4 bases and the J gene end by 6 bases; junction bases not matched to a gene: 6. In germline, CDR1 is SGHDT, CDR2 YYEEEE.

This clonotype was seen only a few times. The chain joins TRBV20-1 to TRBJ2-3, with D possibly being TRBD2 (7 bases). The CDR3 is 16 residues long. V was cut by 3 bases and J by 1 base, with 17 bases left in between. CDR1 and CDR2 from the germline V gene are DFQATT and SNEGSKA (reference sequence). The CDR3 DNA follows: TGCAGTGCTAGTAGGGGGGGGCGTGTTGGCACAGATACGCAGTATTTT. Translated, it gives CSASRGGRVGTDTQYF.

The chain recombines TRBV19 with TRBJ2-3, with 9 bases matching TRBD2. The V gene's germline CDR1 is LNHDA and CDR2 SQIVND (reference sequence). The CDR3 has 15 amino acids. V was clipped by 4 bases and J by 5 bases; unmatched bases: 7. The CDR3 loop reads CASSSGGVRVDTQYF. The DNA for the CDR3 is TGTGCCAGTAGTAGCGGGGGGGTCAGGGTAGATACGCAGTATTTT.

This clonotype was counted a few times. The chain recombines TRBV4-1 with TRBJ2-7; D might be TRBD1 or TRBD2, each matching 6 bases. V was cut by 7 bases and J by 4 bases, with 17 bases left in between. The CDR3 totals 14 residues. In germline, CDR1 is MGHRA, CDR2 YSYEKL. The CDR3 sequence is CASTIMPGAYEQYF. CDR3 DNA sequence: TGCGCCAGCACTATCATGCCGGGGGCGTACGAGCAGTACTTC.

Note on this clonotype: This clone may be a read error of a much larger clone one base away. No conserved phenylalanine or tryptophan is present at the end of the CDR3, so a read error is the likely explanation. The V gene is TRBV6-2 or TRBV6-3, the J gene TRBJ1-1; tentative D call: TRBD1 (5 bases). V lost 2 bases and J lost 6, with 19 bases in between. The CDR3 is 16 residues long. Germline CDR1 is MNHEY and CDR2 is SVGEGT. CDR3 sequence reads: CASSYTIFVLGAEAFL. CDR3 in DNA: TGTGCCAGCAGTTACACGATCTTCGTTCTAGGGGCTGAAGCTTTCCTT.

This clonotype appeared many times. CDR3 nucleotide sequence: TGTGCCAGCAGTGATCGGGGGGGCCCGGGAACCGGGGAGCTGTTTTTT. Its protein product is CASSDRGGPGTGELFF. The chain links TRBV6-1 to TRBJ2-2, with 8 positions matching TRBD2. Per germline, CDR1 MNHNS and CDR2 SASEGT. The CDR3 contains 16 residues. The V gene end was trimmed by 3 bases and the J gene end by 5 bases; junction bases not matched to a gene: 8.

This clonotype came up many times. J is TRBJ1-5 and V is TRBV6-5; 7 positions agree with TRBD1. In germline, CDR1 is MNHEY, CDR2 SVGAGI. V was pared by 0 bases and J by 5 bases, with 1 base of the junction left unmatched. The CDR3 spans 14 residues. The CDR3 reads CASSYSGGDQPQHF. CDR3 nucleotides: TGTGCCAGCAGTTACTCAGGGGGCGATCAGCCCCAGCATTTT.

This clonotype was seen once. One end of the junction fails to match germline, which may point to a read error. This chain links TRBV19 with TRBJ2-3; D is unclear. This CDR3 contains 15 residues. Germline loops: CDR1 LNHDA, CDR2 SQIVND (reference sequence). The CDR3 reads CVSSISPMARDTQYF. The DNA of the CDR3 is TGTGTCAGTAGTATATCCCCCATGGCTCGTGATACGCAGTATTTT. Variable domain in full (rest from reference TRBV19 and TRBJ2-3): DGGITQSPKYLFRKEGQNVTLSCEQNLNHDAMYWYRQDPGQGLRLIYYSQIVNDFQKGDIAEGYSVSREKKESFPLTVTSAQKNPTAFYLCVSSISPMARDTQYFGPGTRLTVL.

This chain uses TRBV10-3 with TRBJ2-1; 9 nucleotides match TRBD2. Per germline, CDR1 ENHRY and CDR2 SYGVKD. There are 17 residues in the CDR3. Unmatched junction bases numbered 15, after V lost 8 bases and J lost 4 bases. CDR3 region: CAIGRLSRREGYNEQFF. For the CDR3, the DNA is TGTGCCATCGGCCGATTGAGTCGGCGGGAGGGTTACAATGAGCAGTTCTTC.

This sequence joins TRBV10-1 and TRBJ1-5; D is perhaps TRBD1 (5 bases). CDR1 WNHNN and CDR2 SYGVQD come from the germline V gene (reference sequence). The CDR3 totals 17 residues. V was shortened by 4 bases and J by 0 bases, with 16 bases between the two germline ends. In nucleotides, the CDR3 is TGCGCCAGCAGTGTCCACGGGGCAATTTATAGCAATCAGCCCCAGCATTTT. It encodes CASSVHGAIYSNQPQHF.

This chain connects TRBV30 to TRBJ2-4; no definite D call. Per germline, CDR1 GTSNPN and CDR2 SVGIG (reference sequence). This CDR3 has 13 amino acids. V gave up 0 bases and J gave up 8 bases, with 11 bases separating them. CDR3 in DNA: TGTGCCTGGAGTGTACTTGGGTGGGACATTCAGTACTTC. Translation gives CAWSVLGWDIQYF.

Ten or more counts support this clonotype. CDR3 nucleotides: TGCAGTGAGGGACACCTAAAACTGTTTTTT. As protein: CSEGHLKLFF. The chain links TRBV20-1 to TRBJ1-4; perhaps TRBD1 as D (6 bases). This CDR3 is 10 amino acids long. Germline CDR1 is DFQATT and CDR2 is SNEGSKA (reference sequence). V was clipped by 7 bases and J by 10 bases, with 10 bases between them.

This clonotype was observed at least ten times. This chain links TRBV12-5 with TRBJ2-5; 8 nucleotides align to TRBD1. This CDR3 region has 15 residues. V shed 5 bases, J shed 0 bases, and the junction held 5 bases outside the gene matches. In germline, CDR1 is LGHNT, CDR2 FRNRAP. CDR3 sequence (DNA): TGTGCTAGTGGTCCCTGGGACAGGAACCAAGAGACCCAGTACTTC. Its translation: CASGPWDRNQETQYF.

In its sample, this clonotype was seen many times. The V call is TRBV10-1, the J call TRBJ1-6; TRBD1 might be the D (5 bases). Trimming cost V 9 bases and J 6 bases, with 12 bases left between them. The germline V gene has CDR1 WNHNN and CDR2 SYGVQD (reference sequence). CDR3 length: 13 residues. The CDR3: CASRDRPNSPLHF. The CDR3 DNA sequence: TGCGCCAGTAGGGACCGGCCTAATTCACCCCTCCACTTT.

This clonotype appeared many times. The J gene is TRBJ2-7, the V gene TRBV6-1; 13 nucleotides align to TRBD2. CDR1 is MNHNS and CDR2 is SASEGT in the germline V gene. There are 15 residues in the CDR3. The V segment lost 7 bases and the J segment 7 bases; nucleotides outside the gene matches: 10. The CDR3, as DNA: TGTGCCAGCATCCCCCTGACGGGACTAGCGGGAGAGCAGTACTTC. Residues: CASIPLTGLAGEQYF.

This clonotype was counted a few times. A much larger clone lies one base from this, so it may be a read error. The genes are TRBV6-1 and TRBJ1-4, with D maybe TRBD1 (5 bases). V lost 6 bases and J lost 0, with 8 bases in between. The CDR3 totals 14 residues. Germline V gives CDR1 MNHNS, CDR2 SASEGT. The CDR3 region has the DNA TGTGCCAGCAGGCCGACAGCAACTAATGAAAAACTGTTTTTT. Translation gives CASRPTATNEKLFF.

This clonotype was counted at least ten times. The CDR3 DNA reads TGTGCCAGCAGTCCCAACCGGGATAGCAATCAGCCCCAGCATTTT. Translated, it gives CASSPNRDSNQPQHF. V and J are TRBV27 and TRBJ1-5; D gene ambiguous. This CDR3 is 15 amino acids long. Per the germline V gene, CDR1 is MNHEY and CDR2 is SMNVEV (reference sequence). V dropped 5 bases and J dropped 0 bases, with 11 bases sitting between them.